Shown below are 18 T cell receptor beta chains from a single sample sequenced in a study of cytomegalovirus exposure and HLA in healthy donors. The data were produced by immunoSEQ multiplex PCR, yet TCRdb's version contains in-frame clones alone and is incomplete. Among roughly 90,000 clones listed, 85% were seen once. The sample was PBMCs. Every receptor here comes from a young man in good health and CMV-seropositive.

The gene calls are TRBV10-2 and TRBJ2-1, with D perhaps matching TRBD1 (6 bases). CDR1 is WSHSY, CDR2 SAAADI, per germline. The length of the CDR3 is 13 residues. Trimming took 2 bases from V and 5 from J, leaving 7 bases between them. CDR3 amino acids: CASSEQGNNEQFF. In DNA form, the CDR3 reads TGCGCCAGCAGTGAGCAGGGGAACAATGAGCAGTTCTTC.

The chain joins TRBV6-5 to TRBJ2-1; D ambiguous. The CDR3 is 14 amino acids. The germline V gene encodes CDR1 MNHEY and CDR2 SVGAGI. The ends were cut back, 0 bases at V and 6 bases at J, with 9 bases in the middle. CDR3 in amino acids: CASSYSSGFNEQFF. Here the CDR3 DNA reads TGTGCCAGCAGTTACTCGTCAGGTTTCAATGAGCAGTTCTTC.

This chain uses TRBV7-9 with TRBJ1-5, with TRBD1 matching 7 bases. The CDR3 is 15 residues long. The trim removed 3 bases at V and 1 base at J, leaving 3 bases unmatched. The germline gives CDR1 SEHNR, CDR2 FQNEAQ (reference sequence). CDR3 DNA: TGTGCCAGCAGCTTCGACAGGGAGAGCAATCAGCCCCAGCATTTT. Encoded protein: CASSFDRESNQPQHF.

This clone is a singleton in its sample. This chain connects TRBV4-1 to TRBJ2-5; 12 bases are a match to TRBD2. Per germline, CDR1 MGHRA and CDR2 YSYEKL. V was pared by 1 base and J by 2 bases, with 2 bases of the junction left unmatched. The CDR3 has 16 amino acids. The CDR3 protein is CASSQALAGGQETQYF. The CDR3 bases are TGCGCCAGCAGCCAAGCCCTAGCGGGAGGGCAAGAGACCCAGTACTTC.

The CDR3 coding sequence is TGTGCCAGCAGCGTAGATCAGGCTGAGAACACTGAAGCTTTCTTT. It is translated as CASSVDQAENTEAFF. This chain uses TRBV9 with TRBJ1-1; D remains unclear. This CDR3 region has 15 residues. V gave up 0 bases and J gave up 1 base, with 10 bases separating them. Germline assignment: CDR1 SGDLS and CDR2 YYNGEE.

The chain has TRBV6-5 and TRBJ1-1, with TRBD1 matching over 10 bases. With 5 bases clipped from V and 5 bases from J, the junction kept 8 bases outside the gene matches. CDR3 size: 15 residues. The germline gives CDR1 MNHEY, CDR2 SVGAGI. CDR3 sequence: CASSTRQGAGTEAFF. The CDR3 DNA is TGTGCCAGCAGTACAAGACAGGGGGCAGGGACTGAAGCTTTCTTT.

This clone was seen only once. This rearrangement joins TRBV27 to TRBJ1-2, with D perhaps TRBD1 (5 bases). The germline V gene encodes CDR1 MNHEY and CDR2 SMNVEV (reference sequence). This CDR3 is 13 amino acids long. V lost 8 bases and J lost 4, with 14 bases in between. The CDR3 nucleotides read TGTGCCAGCTCGACCGGGGGGATCTATGGCTACACCTTC. It is translated as CASSTGGIYGYTF.

The rearrangement joins TRBV6-5 to TRBJ1-4; 7 bases are a match to TRBD1. Germline CDR1 and CDR2: MNHEY and SVGAGI. CDR3 length: 15 amino acids. Germline trimming cut 4 bases from V and 8 bases from J; bases unmatched to any gene: 10. As DNA, the CDR3 is TGTGCCAGCAGTTCCTTACAGGGGATCCACGAAAAACTGTTTTTT. Its translation is CASSSLQGIHEKLFF.

This chain connects TRBV30 to TRBJ2-2; D might be TRBD2 (6 bases). The V gene's germline CDR1 is GTSNPN and CDR2 SVGIG (reference sequence). Between the trimmed V and J ends, which lost 2 bases and 7 bases, there was a span of 11 bases. This CDR3 comprises 13 residues. The CDR3 nucleotides are TGTGCCTGGAGTTGGAGTAGCGGCGGGGAGCTGTTTTTT. The encoded protein is CAWSWSSGGELFF. Drawing the rest from reference TRBV30 and TRBJ2-2, the complete variable domain is SQTIHQWPATLVQPVGSPLSLECTVEGTSNPNLYWYRQAAGRGLQLLFYSVGIGQISSEVPQNLSASRPQDRQFILSSKKLLLSDSGFYLCAWSWSSGGELFFGEGSRLTVL.

The chain joins TRBV5-6 to TRBJ2-7, with 10 bases fitting TRBD2. The CDR3 has 15 amino acids. Looked up from germline, CDR1 is SGHDT and CDR2 is YYEEEE. With V trimmed by 4 bases and J by 0 bases, 4 bases remained unmatched. As DNA, the CDR3 is TGTGCCAGCAGCACGGGGACTAGCGACTCCTACGAGCAGTACTTC. Residues: CASSTGTSDSYEQYF.

V usage is TRBV14 and J usage is TRBJ2-3, with D perhaps matching TRBD2 (6 bases). V was trimmed by 5 bases and J by 4 bases, leaving 10 bases between them. Per the germline V gene, CDR1 is SGHDN and CDR2 is FVKESK. This CDR3 has 13 residues. The CDR3 DNA sequence: TGTGCCAGCAGCTGGGTAGCGGCAGATACGCAGTATTTT. Translation: CASSWVAADTQYF.

The rearrangement links TRBV2 to TRBJ2-5; D might be TRBD2 (5 bases). This CDR3 has 13 residues. Per germline, CDR1 SNHLY and CDR2 FYNNEI. V lost 2 bases and J lost 5, with 9 bases in between. This CDR3 is CASSELGMETQYF. CDR3 DNA sequence: TGTGCCAGCAGTGAACTCGGGATGGAGACCCAGTACTTC.

This sequence joins TRBV6-5 and TRBJ2-3; the D gene is possibly TRBD2 (6 bases). The CDR3 is made up of 13 amino acids. The germline V and J ends were trimmed by 4 bases and 1 base, with 6 bases remaining between them. Looked up from germline, CDR1 is MNHEY and CDR2 is SVGAGI. Written as DNA, the CDR3 is TGTGCCAGCAGTTGGGGGGGCACAGATACGCAGTATTTT. The encoded protein is CASSWGGTDTQYF.

The chain links TRBV7-2 to TRBJ1-1, with D tentatively TRBD1 (5 bases). Between the trimmed V and J ends, which lost 5 bases and 11 bases, there was a span of 18 bases. The CDR3 loop spans 13 amino acids. Germline assignment: CDR1 SGHTA and CDR2 FQGNSA. CDR3 DNA: TGTGCCAGCAGCCCACCCTGGGGCGCAGAGGCTTTCTTT. It specifies CASSPPWGAEAFF.

The chain joins TRBV27 to TRBJ1-5; possible D gene TRBD1, 5 bases. The V gene lost 3 bases and the J gene lost 4 bases, with 10 bases spanning the gap. The germline gives CDR1 MNHEY, CDR2 SMNVEV (reference sequence). CDR3 length: 14 amino acids. The CDR3 here is CASSLGRVNQPQHF. For the CDR3, the DNA is TGTGCCAGCAGTTTGGGCAGGGTAAATCAGCCCCAGCATTTT.

The gene calls are TRBV29-1 and TRBJ2-3; tentative D call: TRBD1 (7 bases). Germline loops: CDR1 SQVTM, CDR2 ANQGSEA. The CDR3 runs to 14 residues. V lost 7 bases and J 0 bases, leaving 14 bases between the germline ends. Here the CDR3 reads CSGKTGRSTDTQYF. Written as DNA, the CDR3 is TGCAGCGGAAAGACAGGGAGGAGCACAGATACGCAGTATTTT.

The chain employs TRBV2 and TRBJ2-5, with D possibly TRBD1 on 5 matching bases. The CDR3 loop spans 13 amino acids. The germline gives CDR1 SNHLY, CDR2 FYNNEI. V lost 7 bases to trimming and J lost 5 bases, with 14 bases between them. The CDR3 sequence is CASNIDSEETQYF. The CDR3 DNA follows: TGTGCCAGCAATATAGACAGTGAGGAGACCCAGTACTTC.

The CDR3 loop reads CASSLEPGSTYGYTF. DNA of the CDR3: TGTGCCAGCAGCTTAGAACCGGGATCAACTTATGGCTACACCTTC. This chain connects TRBV7-3 to TRBJ1-2; D unresolved. The CDR3 extends over 15 amino acids. Per the germline V gene, CDR1 is SGHTA and CDR2 is FQGTGA. The V end lost 2 bases, the J end lost 5 bases, and 15 bases lay between the germline ends.